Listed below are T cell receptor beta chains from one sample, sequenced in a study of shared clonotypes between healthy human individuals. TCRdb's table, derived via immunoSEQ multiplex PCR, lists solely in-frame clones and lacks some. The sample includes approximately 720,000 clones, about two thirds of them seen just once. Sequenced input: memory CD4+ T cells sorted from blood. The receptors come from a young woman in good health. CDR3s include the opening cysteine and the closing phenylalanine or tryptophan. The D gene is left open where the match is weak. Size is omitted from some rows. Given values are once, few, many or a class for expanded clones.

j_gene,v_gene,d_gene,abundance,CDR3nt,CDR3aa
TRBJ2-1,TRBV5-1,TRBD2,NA,TGCGCCAGCAGCTTGAGCACTAGCGGGTACAATGAGCAGTTCTTC,CASSLSTSGYNEQFF
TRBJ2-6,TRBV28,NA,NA,TGTGCCAGCAGCCCACCGGGGTCGGGGGCCAACGTCCTGACTTTC,CASSPPGSGANVLTF
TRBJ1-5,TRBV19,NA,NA,TGTGCCAGCCGGACTCCAGGGAGCAATCAGCCCCAGCATTTT,CASRTPGSNQPQHF
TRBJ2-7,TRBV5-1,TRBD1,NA,TGCGCCAGCAGCGTACAGGGGACGAGCTCCTACGAGCAGTACTTC,CASSVQGTSSYEQYF
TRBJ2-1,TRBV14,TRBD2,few,TGTGCCAGCAGCCCAAGGATGGCTAGCGGGAGCTCCTACAATGAGCAGTTCTTC,CASSPRMASGSSYNEQFF
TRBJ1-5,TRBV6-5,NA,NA,TGTGCCAGCAGTTACGATGGTGCGGGCTATCAGCCCCAGCATTTT,CASSYDGAGYQPQHF
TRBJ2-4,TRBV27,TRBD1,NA,TGTGCCAGATCCGACAGGGCTGTAAACATTCAGTACTTC,CARSDRAVNIQYF
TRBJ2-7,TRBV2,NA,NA,TGTGCCAGCGGGGGGACAGTCTACGAGCAGTACTTC,CASGGTVYEQYF
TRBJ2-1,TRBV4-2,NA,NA,TGTGCCAGCAGCCCCTCGGTTAGCTCCTACAATGAGCAGTTCTTC,CASSPSVSSYNEQFF
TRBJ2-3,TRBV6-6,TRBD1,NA,TGTGCCACCAGGGGGCGCCGCACAGATACGCAGTATTTT,CATRGRRTDTQYF
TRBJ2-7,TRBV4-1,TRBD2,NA,TGCGCCAGCAGCCAAGACGCTAGCGGGTTTCCCTACGAGCAGTACTTC,CASSQDASGFPYEQYF
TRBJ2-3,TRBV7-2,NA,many,TGTGCCAGCACCCTCACGTGGGGGAGCACAGATACGCAGTATTTT,CASTLTWGSTDTQYF
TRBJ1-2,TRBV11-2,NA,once,TGTGCCAGCAGCGACGGACAACTGTATGGCTACACCTTC,CASSDGQLYGYTF
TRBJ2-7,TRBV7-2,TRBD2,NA,TGTGCCAGCAGCTTAGGCGGGCTAGCGGCCTCCTACGAGCAGTACTTC,CASSLGGLAASYEQYF
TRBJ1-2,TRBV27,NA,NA,TGTGCCAGCAGTCAGCGGCCCCTAGATTATGGCTACACCTTC,CASSQRPLDYGYTF
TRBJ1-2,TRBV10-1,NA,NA,TGCGCCAGCAGCCTCAACCAGGGTTATGGCTACACCTTC,CASSLNQGYGYTF
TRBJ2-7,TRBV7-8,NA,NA,TGTGCCAGCAGCCTACTCACGACTATGATCCACGAGCAGTACTTC,CASSLLTTMIHEQYF
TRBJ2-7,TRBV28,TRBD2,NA,TGTGCCAGCAGTTTACTGGGGGCGGGTAGCGGGAGAGGCGAGCAGTACTTC,CASSLLGAGSGRGEQYF
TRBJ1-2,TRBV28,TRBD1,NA,TGTGCCAGCCGGCGGGACAGTCTTTATGGCTACACCTTC,CASRRDSLYGYTF
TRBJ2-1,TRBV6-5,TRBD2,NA,TGTGCCAGCAGGGGAGGACTAGCGGGTTACAATGAGCAGTTCTTC,CASRGGLAGYNEQFF
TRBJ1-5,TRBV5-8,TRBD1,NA,TGTGCCAGCAGCTCTCATCTAACAGGGGCCAATAGCAATCAGCCCCAGCATTTT,CASSSHLTGANSNQPQHF
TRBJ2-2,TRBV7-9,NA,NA,TGTGCCAGCAGTCATTCGGGAGTTACCACCGGGGAGCTGTTTTTT,CASSHSGVTTGELFF